Below, one T cell receptor (beta chain) is given with its context. This specimen comes from a study of T cell responses to AZD1222 COVID-19 vaccine. Libraries were prepared by immunoSEQ multiplex PCR; TCRdb keeps only in-frame clonotypes and omits some of them. The sample comprises around 120,000 clones, approximately 90% of which are singletons, and approximately 2.5% rests with the top ten. CDR1 is LGHDT and CDR2 is YNNKEL in the germline V gene (reference sequence). J was trimmed by 4 bases and V by 4 bases; bases with no gene match: 10. The CDR3 covers 16 residues. The chain links TRBV3-1 (or the pseudogene TRBV3-2) to TRBJ1-3; TRBD1 aligns across 7 bases. The sequence came from an adult who received the AZD1222 COVID-19 vaccine. Here the sequenced sample was peripheral blood, taken 28 days after the second AZD1222 dose. CDR3 amino acids: CASSPVQGGSGNTIYF. The CDR3 DNA is TGTGCCAGCAGCCCAGTTCAAGGGGGCTCGGGAAACACCATATATTTT.